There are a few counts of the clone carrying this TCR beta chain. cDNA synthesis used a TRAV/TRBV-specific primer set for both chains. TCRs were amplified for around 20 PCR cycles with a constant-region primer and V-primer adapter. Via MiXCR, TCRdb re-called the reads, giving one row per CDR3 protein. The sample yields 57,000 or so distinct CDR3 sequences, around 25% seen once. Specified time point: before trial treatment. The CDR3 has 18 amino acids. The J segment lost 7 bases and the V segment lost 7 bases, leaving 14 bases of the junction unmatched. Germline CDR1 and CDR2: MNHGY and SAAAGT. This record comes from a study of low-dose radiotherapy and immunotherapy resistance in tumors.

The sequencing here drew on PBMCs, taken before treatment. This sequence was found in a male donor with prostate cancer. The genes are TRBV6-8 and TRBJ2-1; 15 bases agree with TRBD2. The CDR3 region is CASKLGLAGGSGGNEQFF. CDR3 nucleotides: TGTGCCAGCAAACTTGGACTAGCGGGAGGGTCCGGGGGGAATGAGCAGTTCTTC.